This TCR beta chain was found in a study of blood T cell repertoires in COVID-19. Overall study: COVID-19 samples, acute and convalescent, were from the United States, Italy and Spain. Nucleic acid was either cDNA or gDNA, and it came from T cells, B-cell-depleted T cells, or PBMCs.

Authors' methods: Using reference gene primer amplification, nucleated cell counts were estimated. TCRdb keeps only in-frame clones here, not all; method: immunoSEQ multiplex PCR. The D gene and trimming were derived from the DNA, and the V and J assignments and clone size from that table. The sample has 140,000 or so clones; roughly 88% are singletons. The germline V gene has CDR1 KGHSH and CDR2 LQKENI. The V end lost 3 bases, the J end lost 0 bases, and 12 bases lay between the germline ends. This CDR3 comprises 17 residues. The receptor's source is a man between 65 and 85 years old with acute or convalescent COVID-19. The rearrangement uses TRBV18 and TRBJ2-6, with D possibly matching TRBD2 (6 bases). The specimen was peripheral blood. The CDR3 DNA sequence: TGTGCCAGCTCACCGGAGGGGCGGTACTCTGGGGCCAACGTCCTGACTTTC. Residues: CASSPEGRYSGANVLTF.